The present T cell receptor beta chain was sequenced within a study of control samples from healthy donors and cancer patients. Trimming took 0 bases from V and 0 from J, leaving 9 bases between them. Germline V lookup: CDR1 KGHSH, CDR2 LQKENI. CDR3 length: 15 amino acids. Sequenced by immunoSEQ multiplex PCR; TCRdb stores in-frame clones only, minus some. This table has roughly 120,000 clones, about 88% appearing once. This clone is a singleton in its sample. Sequences were obtained from blood. This TCR came from a man aged 45-65 years in good health. This rearrangement joins TRBV18 to TRBJ2-7, with a weak D call TRBD2 (6 bases). This chain's CDR3 is CASSPPAGSSYEQYF. The DNA for the CDR3 is TGTGCCAGCTCACCACCGGCGGGGAGCTCCTACGAGCAGTACTTC.